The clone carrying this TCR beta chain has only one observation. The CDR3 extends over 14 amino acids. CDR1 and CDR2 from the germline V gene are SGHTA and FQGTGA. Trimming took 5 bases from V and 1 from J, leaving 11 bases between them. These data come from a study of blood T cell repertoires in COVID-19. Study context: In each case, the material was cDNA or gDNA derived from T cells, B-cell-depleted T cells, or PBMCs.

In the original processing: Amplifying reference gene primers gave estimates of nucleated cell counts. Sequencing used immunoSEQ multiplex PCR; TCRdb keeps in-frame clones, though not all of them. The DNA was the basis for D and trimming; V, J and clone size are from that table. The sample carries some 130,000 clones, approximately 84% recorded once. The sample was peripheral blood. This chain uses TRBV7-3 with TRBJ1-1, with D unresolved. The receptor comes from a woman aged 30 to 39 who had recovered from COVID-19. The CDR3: CASSPNRENTEAFF. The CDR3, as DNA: TGTGCCAGCAGCCCGAACCGCGAGAACACTGAAGCTTTCTTT.